A single sample gave rise to the 11 T cell receptor beta chains below, sequenced in a study of shared clonotypes between healthy human individuals. Sequencing used immunoSEQ multiplex PCR; TCRdb keeps in-frame clones, though not all of them. The data hold 2 million to 2.5 million clones, with approximately 90% observed a single time. The sequenced sample consisted of naive CD4+ T cells from PBMCs. Sample subset: CD45RA+ positively selected. The receptors here all came from a young man in good health. Some clones in this sample may be carry-over from other donors' samples.

V and J are TRBV7-8 and TRBJ1-5; 10 positions agree with TRBD1. V was pared by 4 bases and J by 5 bases, with 2 bases of the junction left unmatched. CDR1 and CDR2 from the germline V gene are SGHVS and FQNEAQ. The CDR3 totals 14 residues. The CDR3 region has the DNA TGTGCCAGCAGCTGGGACAGGGGCGATCAGCCCCAGCATTTT. Translated, it gives CASSWDRGDQPQHF.

On this clone: The sample has other DNA sequences that encode this CDR3 too. The chain carries TRBV9 and TRBJ2-2; D gene uncertain. The CDR3 runs to 15 residues. The V end lost 2 bases, the J end lost 0 bases, and 8 bases lay between the germline ends. From germline, CDR1 is SGDLS and CDR2 YYNGEE. For the CDR3, the DNA is TGTGCCAGCAGCGTGCAAGGGACGAACACCGGGGAGCTGTTTTTT. It codes for CASSVQGTNTGELFF.

CDR3 DNA: TGCACCTGGGACAGGGTATTGTATGGCTACACCTTC. Protein product: CTWDRVLYGYTF. V usage is TRBV1 and J usage is TRBJ1-2; the listed D gene, TRBD1, was not tested against the DNA. TRBV1 is tagged as a pseudogene. The CDR3 is 12 residues long.

CDR3 residues: CASSPSGTGGYEQYF. The CDR3 DNA reads TGTGCCAGCAGCCCGTCCGGGACAGGGGGCTACGAGCAGTACTTC. The chain links TRBV5-4 to TRBJ2-7; 11 bases map to TRBD1. Germline V gives CDR1 SGHNT, CDR2 YYREEE (reference sequence). This CDR3 spans 15 amino acids. Trimming removed 4 bases from V and 3 bases from J; junction bases left unmatched: 6.

This clone was seen just once. The rearrangement joins TRBV9 to TRBJ2-1, with 11 bases that match TRBD2. The CDR3 covers 15 residues. The trim removed 6 bases at V and 0 bases at J, leaving 2 bases unmatched. CDR1 is SGDLS and CDR2 is YYNGEE in the germline V gene. This CDR3 reads CASTLAGGSYNEQFF. DNA for the CDR3: TGTGCCAGCACTCTAGCGGGAGGCTCCTACAATGAGCAGTTCTTC.

The CDR3 sequence is CASSRTGTGDEKLFF. CDR3 in DNA: TGCGCCAGCAGCCGCACCGGGACAGGGGACGAAAAACTGTTTTTT. The V call is TRBV4-1, the J call TRBJ1-4; 10 nucleotides agree with TRBD1. Germline CDR1 reads MGHRA; CDR2 reads YSYEKL. Unmatched junction bases numbered 7, after V lost 4 bases and J lost 8 bases. This CDR3 has 15 amino acids.

V and J are TRBV27 and TRBJ1-4, with unresolved D. Germline CDR1 MNHEY, CDR2 SMNVEV (reference sequence). This CDR3 has 15 amino acids. V was trimmed by 6 bases and J by 5 bases, leaving 16 bases between them. DNA of the CDR3: TGTGCCAGCAGCCCCGTACCGCTTTCAAATGAAAAACTGTTTTTT. It encodes CASSPVPLSNEKLFF. The entire variable domain, with the rest obtained from reference TRBV27 and TRBJ1-4, is as follows: EAQVTQNPRYLITVTGKKLTVTCSQNMNHEYMSWYRQDPGLGLRQIYYSMNVEVTDKGDVPEGYKVSRKEKRNFPLILESPSPNQTSLYFCASSPVPLSNEKLFFGSGTQLSVL.

The V gene is TRBV6-5, the J gene TRBJ1-1; D remains unclear. Deletions cut 6 bases from V and 5 bases from J, with 13 bases between. Germline V CDR1 and CDR2: MNHEY, SVGAGI. The CDR3 sequence is 13 residues long. As DNA, the CDR3 is TGTGCCAGCAGCTATCTTGTGGCAACTGAAGCTTTCTTT. Amino acids: CASSYLVATEAFF.

Concerning this clone: Other DNA sequences in the sample encode the same CDR3. V and J are TRBV5-5 and TRBJ1-5; no clear D gene. The V gene lost 0 bases and the J gene lost 5 bases, with 9 bases spanning the gap. This CDR3 is 14 amino acids long. Germline CDR1 reads SGHKS; CDR2 reads YYEKEE (reference sequence). The CDR3 DNA reads TGTGCCAGCAGCTTGGCCGGAGGAGATCAGCCCCAGCATTTT. Translated, it gives CASSLAGGDQPQHF.

The chain uses TRBV30 and TRBJ1-4; D gene uncertain. This CDR3 spans 12 amino acids. CDR1 is GTSNPN, CDR2 SVGIG, per germline (reference sequence). V was cut by 0 bases and J by 8 bases, with 7 bases left in between. The CDR3 spells CAWSVLGEKLFF. CDR3 coding DNA: TGTGCCTGGAGTGTACTCGGGGAAAAACTGTTTTTT.

The V and J genes are TRBV28 and TRBJ1-5; possibly TRBD1 for D (5 bases). Between the trimmed V and J ends, which lost 5 bases and 11 bases, there was a span of 22 bases. The CDR3 is made up of 15 amino acids. Per germline, CDR1 MDHEN and CDR2 SYDVKM. CDR3 sequence: CASSPSFQGSMTQHF. CDR3 nucleotide sequence: TGTGCCAGCAGTCCTTCCTTCCAGGGATCGATGACCCAGCATTTT.